This TCR beta chain was captured by sequencing in a study of naive and memory T cell subsets (dated by TCRdb to the late 2010s). A note on the overall study: Sorted naive and memory T cell subsets from peripheral blood were analyzed in the study using a UMI-based, open-source pipeline for TCR alpha and beta sequencing. The functional CMV T cell responses agreed completely with IgG serology results. RNA was DNase-treated and reverse transcribed with TCR constant-region primers, mostly using SuperScript III. What the work shows at the level of the full study, not this receptor alone: Following error correction, more than 90% of naive TCR sequences occurred only once, which made naive abundance distributions much steeper than those of memory subsets. TCR abundance followed a power law with an exponent that was different for naive and memory subsets but consistent across the three individuals. A few larger clonotypes were present in naive repertoires, especially CD8 naive repertoires, and these clonotypes were possibly memory cells re-expressing CD45RA. No ground truth was available to validate the repertoire findings for the naive and memory subsets. Each clonotype was defined as a single alpha or beta chain sequence rather than as a paired alpha/beta receptor. RNA-based TCR counts may be affected by expression changes linked to T cell activation and differentiation. Gini index rose and Shannon and inverse Simpson diversity fell from naive through CM, EM and EMRA in both CD4 and CD8 cells.

The library relied on UMI-ligation and nested PCR. An equimolar mix of two oligonucleotides covering both TRBC1 and TRBC2 was used as the beta constant-region primer. A single-stranded oligonucleotide carrying the SP2 primer and a 12-nucleotide UMI was ligated to the 3' end of the cDNA by T4 RNA ligase 1. Four rounds of PCR, combining the SP2 primer with nested alpha and beta constant-region primers, were used to amplify the ligated cDNA. Incubation of the ligation reaction lasted 20-24 hours at 16 degrees C. PCR2 was typically performed as a SYBR Green qPCR and was stopped at a predetermined threshold so that over-amplification was prevented. Agencourt AMPure XP magnetic beads were used for all purifications after the first. Libraries were quantified by Qubit and checked on a TapeStation, with a main peak expected near 650 bp. The pooled libraries were sequenced on an Illumina MiSeq using v2 2x251 paired-end kits, which usually yielded about 0.9-2.1 million reads per sample. Each sample was pooled at 3.5 to 4 nM, and roughly 5-7% PhiX was included to help cluster recognition. As for the authors' bioinformatics: V and J genes were assigned to Demultiplexor-processed FASTQ reads by Decombinator through tag matching, with a single base-pair mismatch being allowed. Collapsinator relied on UMIs to fix sequencing errors as well as frequency errors caused by PCR heterogeneity. TCRs were translated and CDR3s were extracted from the conserved cysteine to the FGXG phenylalanine by CDR3Translator, with non-productive sequences being flagged. Gini, Shannon entropy and inverse Simpson indices were calculated on repertoires subsampled to equal numbers of UMI-defined TCRs. Clonotype abundance distributions were fitted to a power law by maximum likelihood within the linear range. On one naive CD8 sample, the pipeline and MIGEC gave similar UMI counts, unique TCR numbers and clonal distributions. In one analysis, naive TCRs that were also found in any memory subset of the same donor were excluded from the naive repertoire. A set of 7,322 CMV-associated CDR3 sequences, compiled from VDJdb and a published dataset, was used to search the repertoires. The raw public data were reprocessed by TCRdb itself: fastp quality trimming at Q25, MiXCR clonotype calling, in-frame beta chains only. Under each unique CDR3 protein, matching rows form one entry showing the most common genes and DNA. In this record, the V and J calls reflect TCRdb's handling and not the investigators' own analysis. The sample table shows 140,000 to 150,000 distinct CDR3 sequences, and about 17% are seen once. Clones ranked in the top ten supply around 0.14% of the sample.

From the second PCR step onward, the TCR alpha chain libraries and the TCR beta chain libraries were amplified separately. To determine each donor's CMV status, fresh PBMCs were stimulated overnight with CMV viral lysate, and IFNgamma production from CD4+ T cells was then assessed. CD4 T cells were positively selected using Miltenyi beads, after which CD8 T cells were positively selected from the CD4-negative fraction. Cells were stained for CD3, CD4, CD8, CD45RA, CD27 and a live/dead dye and were sorted on a BD Aria II into four subsets based on CD45RA and CD27. Blood came from a few healthy volunteers, each fractionated into CD4 and CD8 T cells and then into four differentiation subsets. Around 130 ml of peripheral blood was collected from each donor, and PBMC were isolated by Ficoll-Paque PLUS density-gradient centrifugation. Sorted cells were lysed in RLT buffer, after which RNA was extracted using a Qiagen RNeasy kit and stored at -80 degrees C.

About this clonotype itself: Its antigen has not been determined. No base quality information exists; no much larger clone differs at one position.

The source is a human donor in good health. Sequenced sample: naive CD4+ T cells from blood. The cell subset or site label, as the study defines it: naive T cells, CD45RA high CD27+.

The CDR3 region has the sequence CASSRGWADRRTQETQYF. The sequenced DNA is TGTGCCAGCAGCCGCGGTTGGGCGGACAGAAGAACCCAAGAGACCCAGTACTTC. This chain is built from TRBV14 and TRBJ2-5; a weak D assignment points to TRBD1 (6 bases agree). The CDR3 starts with the cysteine, ends with the phenylalanine, and has 18 residues. CDR3 DNA only is kept here, 54 bases in frame from base 1. The germline V gene provides CDR1 SGHDN and CDR2 FVKESK. Between the V and J ends, shortened by 4 bases and 1 base respectively, the junction contains 22 bases.